The clone carrying this TCR delta chain was recorded a few times. Its target is not known. TCRdb assigns this DNA the protein of a much larger clone, which departs from its translation at residue 12; this likely reflects a read error, and the protein shown comes from translating the DNA. J lost 4 bases, V lost 6 bases, and 14 bases had no gene match. The CDR3 length is 17 residues. CDR1 and CDR2 from the germline V gene are TSWWSYY and QGS. Each sorted gammadelta sample had TRG and TRD chains sequenced. TCRdb re-called the multiplex PCR reads using CATT. The sample lists under 50,000 delta-chain clones; around 1.6% were seen once. Gammadelta T cells were flow-sorted from PBMC into Vgamma9/Vdelta2+ and Vdelta2-negative populations for bulk analysis. This specimen comes from a study of γδ T cells in repeated Plasmodium falciparum infection. The overall study: Age- and gender-matched Australian children served as comparison for malaria-exposed Malian children. Each infection was followed by sampling at 21 days, plus baseline and some pre-infection draws. Points from the study as a whole: The Malian cohort came from a small rural village of predominantly one ethnic group.

The sample consisted of gamma-delta T cells from blood. The source of this sequence is a pool of human donors (malaria-infected and uninfected, not separated). The V and J genes are TRDV1 and TRDJ1, with TRDD3 identical over 10 bases. Assignment of the J gene here rests on matching the DNA to germline, because TCRdb gives none. CDR3 amino acids: CALGMRGIRRVCDKLIF. The CDR3 bases are TGTGCTCTTGGAATGAGGGGGATACGCCGCGTGTGCGATAAACTCATCTTT.